Shown below are 3 T cell receptor beta chains from a single sample sequenced in a study of cytotoxic CD8 clonotypes in ibrutinib-treated CLL (dated by TCRdb to about 2021). The intended sense of this specimen's time point label: around 25 months on ibrutinib. The library was prepared using the immunoSEQ multiplex PCR assay. In TCRdb, the immuneACCESS table is reduced to in-frame sequences with V and J assigned. These tables do not hold every clone; where another copy was compared, an unresolved V gene accounts for under half, and the others remain unexplained. Counted in this sample were about 76,000 clones; roughly 80% of them appeared once. Approximately 35% of the sample rests with the top ten. The specimen comprised PBMCs, sampled after 24 months of ibrutinib treatment. These TCRs come from a human donor with chronic lymphocytic leukemia.

V gene TRBV9 combines with J gene TRBJ2-5; no clear D gene. Germline values: CDR1 SGDLS, CDR2 YYNGEE. There are 14 residues in the CDR3. V dropped 0 bases and J dropped 5 bases, with 11 bases sitting between them. In DNA form, the CDR3 reads TGTGCCAGCAGCGTAGAGAGCCGCTCTGAGACCCAGTACTTC. The encoded protein is CASSVESRSETQYF.

CDR3 in amino acids: CASSATGAYNEQFF. CDR3 bases: TGTGCCAGCAGTGCGACGGGGGCTTACAATGAGCAGTTCTTC. The chain uses TRBV28 and TRBJ2-1; D is perhaps TRBD1 or TRBD2 (6 bases each). This CDR3 comprises 14 residues. V lost 5 bases and J 4 bases, leaving 12 bases between the germline ends. Germline loops: CDR1 MDHEN, CDR2 SYDVKM.

V gene TRBV6-4 combines with J gene TRBJ2-3, with 8 bases that match TRBD1. The trim removed 5 bases at V and 1 base at J, leaving 5 bases unmatched. Germline CDR1 MRHNA, CDR2 SNTAGT. The CDR3 has 15 amino acids. The CDR3 here is CASSPQGAGTDTQYF. CDR3 DNA sequence: TGTGCCAGCAGTCCCCAGGGGGCTGGCACAGATACGCAGTATTTT.